A single sample is the source of the 29 T cell receptor beta chains below, sequenced in a study of CD8+CD57+ T cells in acquired aplastic anemia. Template material for TCR beta VDJ and CDR3 profiling consisted of genomic DNA. One entry per CDR3 protein results from TCRdb running MiXCR on the reads. The table shows approximately 160,000 distinct CDR3 sequences, with approximately 40% occurring only once. Sequenced material: sorted CD4+, CD8+, or CD8+CD57+ T cells (not recorded which) from PBMCs. These receptors all come from a human donor in good health.

This clonotype has ten or more counts. The V and J genes are TRBV6-2 or TRBV6-3 and TRBJ2-7, with D perhaps TRBD2 (5 bases). Germline values: CDR1 MNHEY, CDR2 SVGEGT. The CDR3 runs to 13 residues. The V gene lost 4 bases and the J gene lost 3 bases, with 10 bases spanning the gap. In DNA form, the CDR3 reads TGTGCCAGCAGTTCGGGCGGGCGCTACGAGCAGTACTTC. It yields the protein CASSSGGRYEQYF.

For this clonotype: Just one base apart from a much larger clone, this may be a read error. The chain uses TRBV10-3 and TRBJ2-3; no clear D. The V and J ends lost 10 bases and 4 bases respectively, with 9 bases between them. Germline CDR1 reads ENHRY; CDR2 reads SYGVKD. This CDR3 spans 11 amino acids. The CDR3 DNA reads TGTGCCAGCGACCTGGCAGATACGCAGTATTTT. Translating gives CASDLADTQYF.

The sample holds many counts of this clonotype. The chain employs TRBV7-2 and TRBJ1-4; possible D gene TRBD1, 5 bases. The V gene lost 1 base and the J gene lost 4 bases, with 16 bases spanning the gap. Germline V gene data show CDR1 as SGHTA and CDR2 as FQGNSA. This CDR3 has 17 residues. CDR3 region: CASSLVEARAINEKLFF. CDR3 in DNA: TGTGCCAGCAGCTTAGTGGAGGCCAGGGCTATTAATGAAAAACTGTTTTTT.

This rearrangement joins TRBV7-8 to TRBJ1-6; 10 nucleotides agree with TRBD1. V was clipped by 5 bases and J by 10 bases; unmatched bases: 11. The CDR3 covers 16 residues. The germline CDR1 and CDR2 sequences are SGHVS and FQNEAQ. This CDR3 reads CASSLKGTGARSPLHF. The DNA for the CDR3 is TGTGCCAGCAGCCTCAAAGGGACAGGGGCAAGATCACCCCTCCACTTT.

V is TRBV7-9 and J is TRBJ2-7; 10 positions match TRBD1. Germline V CDR1 and CDR2: SEHNR, FQNEAQ (reference sequence). The CDR3 has 14 residues. J was trimmed by 6 bases and V by 1 base; bases with no gene match: 3. CDR3 nucleotide sequence: TGTGCCAGCAGCTTAGGGGACAGGGGCTCCGAGCAGTACTTC. Protein sequence: CASSLGDRGSEQYF.

The chain joins TRBV7-9 to TRBJ2-1, with D unclear. There are 12 residues in the CDR3. Trimming shortened V by 3 bases and J by 8 bases, and 8 bases separated the two germline ends. Germline lookup yields CDR1 SEHNR and CDR2 FQNEAQ (reference sequence). The CDR3 DNA follows: TGTGCCAGCAGCTTTCGACCGGATGAGCAGTTCTTC. Encoded protein: CASSFRPDEQFF.

The V and J genes are TRBV28 and TRBJ1-5; possibly TRBD1 for D (5 bases). The germline gives CDR1 MDHEN, CDR2 SYDVKM. This CDR3 spans 14 amino acids. V lost 2 bases to trimming and J lost 14 bases, with 19 bases between them. The CDR3 DNA is TGTGCCAGCAGTTTAAAATCCGAGGGGATAAAGGAGCATTTT. This codes for CASSLKSEGIKEHF.

This clonotype appeared many times. V and J are TRBV20-1 and TRBJ2-3, with D perhaps matching TRBD2 (5 bases). Germline CDR1 reads DFQATT; CDR2 reads SNEGSKA (reference sequence). V dropped 3 bases and J dropped 4 bases, with 11 bases sitting between them. CDR3 length: 13 amino acids. The CDR3 DNA reads as TGCAGTGCTAGGGGGAGCGGAGCAGATACGCAGTATTTT. As protein: CSARGSGADTQYF.

In its sample, this clonotype was seen many times. The chain employs TRBV9 and TRBJ2-1; D tentatively reads TRBD1 or TRBD2 (6 bases each). In germline, CDR1 is SGDLS, CDR2 YYNGEE. The V end lost 0 bases, the J end lost 3 bases, and 10 bases lay between the germline ends. The CDR3 contains 15 residues. The CDR3 spells CASSVVGGNYNEQFF. In DNA form, the CDR3 reads TGTGCCAGCAGCGTAGTAGGGGGGAACTACAATGAGCAGTTCTTC.

This clonotype was observed at least ten times. V gene TRBV5-5 combines with J gene TRBJ1-2; D is perhaps TRBD1 (6 bases). V lost 2 bases to trimming and J lost 8 bases, with 16 bases between them. The CDR3 covers 14 residues. CDR1 and CDR2 from the germline V gene are SGHKS and YYEKEE (reference sequence). The CDR3 loop is CASSFLTQGRGYTF. CDR3 nucleotide sequence: TGTGCCAGCAGCTTCCTGACACAGGGTCGAGGCTACACCTTC.

In this sample, this clonotype turned up many times. The chain combines TRBV9 with TRBJ2-7; maybe TRBD1 (6 bases). Between the trimmed V and J ends, which lost 4 bases and 3 bases, there was a span of 17 bases. The germline CDR1 and CDR2 sequences are SGDLS and YYNGEE. The CDR3 has 15 amino acids. CDR3 in DNA: TGTGCCAGCAGCCCTCGGACAGATTCCGACTACGAGCAGTACTTC. The encoded protein is CASSPRTDSDYEQYF.

V gene TRBV29-1 combines with J gene TRBJ1-2, with 10 bases aligning to TRBD1. This CDR3 has 15 residues. After removal of 1 base from V and 0 bases from J, the junction contained 2 bases not matched to a gene. Germline V gene data show CDR1 as SQVTM and CDR2 as ANQGSEA. CDR3 in amino acids: CSVEVGQGANYGYTF. The CDR3 DNA reads TGCAGCGTTGAAGTTGGACAGGGGGCTAACTATGGCTACACCTTC.

This chain uses TRBV28 with TRBJ2-1, with TRBD1 matching over 10 bases. CDR1 and CDR2 (germline): MDHEN, SYDVKM. The junction had 10 bases not matched to a gene; V was cut back by 2 bases and J by 9 bases. There are 16 residues in the CDR3. The DNA of the CDR3 is TGTGCCAGCAGTTTACAAGACGGACAGGGGGGGCGTGAGCAGTTCTTC. Translation gives CASSLQDGQGGREQFF.

This clonotype was observed at least ten times. The CDR3 is CASSVTGTGGNSPLHF. Here the CDR3 DNA reads TGTGCCAGCAGCGTGACCGGGACAGGGGGTAATTCACCCCTCCACTTT. This rearrangement joins TRBV9 to TRBJ1-6; 11 nucleotides agree with TRBD1. The CDR3 sequence is 16 residues long. Looked up from germline, CDR1 is SGDLS and CDR2 is YYNGEE. After removal of 2 bases from V and 6 bases from J, the junction contained 4 bases not matched to a gene.

V and J are TRBV20-1 and TRBJ2-7, with 11 nucleotides matching TRBD1. Germline assignment: CDR1 DFQATT and CDR2 SNEGSKA (reference sequence). This CDR3 has 16 amino acids. V was pared by 0 bases and J by 1 base, with 5 bases of the junction left unmatched. The CDR3 nucleotides are TGCAGTGCTAGAGAGGACAGGGGGCCCGGGTCCTACGAGCAGTACTTC. As protein: CSAREDRGPGSYEQYF.

Regarding this clonotype: Since no conserved phenylalanine or tryptophan closes the CDR3, a read error is the likely cause. CDR3 sequence reads: CASSYSGQKNQPQHL. The DNA for the CDR3 is TGTGCCAGCAGTTACTCGGGGCAGAAAAATCAGCCCCAGCATCTT. The chain is built from TRBV6-5 and TRBJ1-5; a possible D gene is TRBD1 (5 bases). The CDR3 contains 15 residues. Germline-derived CDR1 and CDR2 are MNHEY and SVGAGI. V was shortened by 0 bases and J by 4 bases, with 10 bases between the two germline ends.

The chain joins TRBV2 to TRBJ1-5, with a possible D match to TRBD1 (5 bases). The V end was cut by 7 bases, the J end by 0 bases, with 13 bases between. From germline, CDR1 is SNHLY and CDR2 FYNNEI. CDR3 length equals 15 residues. The CDR3: CASTPGDLSNQPQHF. DNA for the CDR3: TGTGCCAGCACCCCTGGGGACCTTAGCAATCAGCCCCAGCATTTT.

The rearrangement joins TRBV10-3 to TRBJ2-7; D is unclear. Trimming cost V 6 bases and J 3 bases, with 6 bases left between them. This CDR3 has 11 amino acids. Germline values: CDR1 ENHRY, CDR2 SYGVKD. CDR3 bases: TGTGCCATCAGCGACCTCTACGAGCAGTACTTC. This gives the protein CAISDLYEQYF.

This clonotype was observed once. This chain links TRBV5-6 with TRBJ2-6, with D possibly TRBD2 on 5 matching bases. CDR1 SGHDT and CDR2 YYEEEE come from the germline V gene. Trimming removed 5 bases at V and 0 bases at J, with 9 bases between. The length of the CDR3 is 15 residues. CDR3 amino acids: CASSEEGSGANVLTF. CDR3 coding DNA: TGTGCCAGCAGTGAAGAGGGCTCTGGGGCCAACGTCCTGACTTTC.

Note on this clonotype: Since a much larger clone is just one base distant, this may be a read error. The missing conserved phenylalanine or tryptophan at the end of this CDR3 makes a read error likely. The chain links TRBV5-1 to TRBJ2-1, with TRBD2 as a possible D gene (6 bases). V gave up 0 bases and J gave up 9 bases, with 10 bases separating them. The CDR3 is made up of 13 amino acids. Germline V gene sequence: CDR1 SGHRS, CDR2 YFSETQ. CDR3 region: CASSLVISGEQFL. The CDR3 region has the DNA TGCGCCAGCAGCTTGGTTATTAGCGGTGAGCAGTTCCTC.

This chain uses TRBV7-2 with TRBJ1-6; D is uncertain. The CDR3 is 12 residues long. The germline V gene encodes CDR1 SGHTA and CDR2 FQGNSA. Trimming stripped 6 bases from V and 9 bases from J, with 9 bases between. For the CDR3, the DNA is TGTGCCAGCAGGACGTATGTTTCACCCCTCCACTTT. Protein: CASRTYVSPLHF.

The gene calls are TRBV6-1 and TRBJ2-1; no firm D call. Per the germline V gene, CDR1 is MNHNS and CDR2 is SASEGT. The CDR3 extends over 13 amino acids. V was shortened by 3 bases and J by 4 bases, with 7 bases between the two germline ends. The CDR3 DNA reads TGTGCCAGCAGTGACATCCTTTACAATGAGCAGTTCTTC. Amino acid sequence: CASSDILYNEQFF.

J is TRBJ2-7 and V is TRBV9, with TRBD2 matching 11 bases. The V and J ends lost 0 bases and 4 bases, in that order; junction bases with no gene match: 3. The CDR3 totals 15 residues. Germline V gives CDR1 SGDLS, CDR2 YYNGEE. The CDR3 protein is CASSVDGTSGYEQYF. Written as DNA, the CDR3 is TGTGCCAGCAGCGTAGATGGGACTAGCGGTTACGAGCAGTACTTC.

This clonotype was observed a handful of times. A read error is possible here, since a much larger clone lies one base away. The CDR3 sequence: CASSLAQIMNAEAFF. The CDR3 DNA sequence: TGTGCCAGCAGCTTAGCTCAGATCATGAACGCTGAAGCTTTCTTT. This chain links TRBV7-2 with TRBJ1-1, with D unclear. The germline gives CDR1 SGHTA, CDR2 FQGNSA. The CDR3 runs to 15 residues.

The V gene is TRBV15, the J gene TRBJ2-7, with 8 bases identical to TRBD2. This CDR3 comprises 15 residues. Germline values: CDR1 LNHNV, CDR2 YYDKDF (reference sequence). Losses at the gene ends were 0 bases for V and 3 bases for J; bases not matched to a gene: 4. DNA of the CDR3: TGTGCCACCAGCAGAGATCGGGGGGGTAGCTACGAGCAGTACTTC. Translation: CATSRDRGGSYEQYF.

In its sample, this clonotype was seen many times. V usage is TRBV12-5 and J usage is TRBJ2-1; 8 bases are shared with TRBD2. With V trimmed by 1 base and J by 5 bases, 4 bases remained unmatched. The CDR3 is 15 amino acids. Germline V lookup: CDR1 LGHNT, CDR2 FRNRAP. CDR3 coding DNA: TGTGCTAGTGGTTTGGCGGGAGGGCCTGACAATGAGCAGTTCTTC. Translated, it gives CASGLAGGPDNEQFF.

This clonotype was found a few times. CDR3 sequence reads: CASHTPLGGHKNIQYF. DNA for the CDR3: TGTGCCAGCCACACCCCCCTGGGGGGGCACAAAAACATTCAGTACTTC. This chain uses TRBV6-1 with TRBJ2-4; tentatively, D is TRBD2 (7 bases). V shed 8 bases and J shed 3 bases, with 20 bases lying between them. The germline gives CDR1 MNHNS, CDR2 SASEGT. This CDR3 is built from 16 residues.

The chain links TRBV2 to TRBJ1-1, with D possibly being TRBD1 (6 bases). This CDR3 has 13 residues. Deletions cut 6 bases from V and 0 bases from J, with 8 bases between. Per germline, CDR1 SNHLY and CDR2 FYNNEI. CDR3: CASSGQMNTEAFF. CDR3 coding DNA: TGTGCCAGCAGCGGACAGATGAACACTGAAGCTTTCTTT.

Judged by abundance, this clonotype is medium-sized. The chain links TRBV10-3 to TRBJ1-2; D not certain. Between the trimmed V and J ends, which lost 8 bases and 6 bases, there was a span of 13 bases. The CDR3 extends over 12 amino acids. Germline assignment: CDR1 ENHRY and CDR2 SYGVKD. The CDR3 here is CAISELEDGYTF. The CDR3 DNA sequence: TGTGCCATCTCCGAGTTGGAGGATGGCTACACCTTC.